This record concerns one T cell receptor beta chain sequence. This clone has just one count. Its antigen remains unidentified. No clone much larger than this one lies a single base away; base qualities are absent. The immunoSEQ Assay, a bias-controlled multiplex PCR, was used to amplify TCRbeta CDR3 regions from genomic DNA. From the authors' description of their analysis: The number of nucleated cells in each sample was estimated from the amplification of reference gene primers within the assay. Sequence reads were collapsed and filtered to measure the absolute abundance of every unique TCRbeta CDR3 rearrangement. For each sample, productive Simpson clonality was calculated as the square root of Simpson's diversity index across productive rearrangements. TCRdb limited this immuneACCESS table to in-frame rearrangements with V and J called. A share of clones is missing; checked studies link under half to unresolved V genes, and the rest is unexplained. Clonal size and the V and J genes are those of that table, whereas D and trimming came from the DNA. Recorded for this sample are some 76,000 clones; around 80% of them occurred a single time. The biggest ten clones account for more than 15% of the sample.

This entry comes from a study of blood T cell repertoires in COVID-19 (dated by TCRdb to the early 2020s). For the wider study: Samples covering the acute and convalescent phases of COVID-19 were provided by collaborators in the United States, Italy and Spain. The material from the prospective study consisted of cDNA or gDNA derived from T cells, B-cell-depleted T cells, or PBMCs. Subjects who had been exposed to COVID-19, were actively infected with it, or had recovered from it provided the deeply sampled blood TCRbeta repertoires that made up the dataset. The repertoires were released in a freely available public database meant as a resource for research on the immune response to SARS-CoV-2. Samples came from the ongoing ImmuneRACE study (first 160 participants) plus 1,254 subjects from 6 global collaborators. Nearly every sample came with metadata listing a de-identified subject ID, COVID-19 status, age in years and sex. Where available, HLA class I and class II types were taken from metadata supplied by the sample provider and were not determined by assay-based typing.

Whole blood was collected in K2EDTA tubes by collaborating institutions according to the institutions' own protocols. Collaborator samples were shipped for TCRbeta analysis as frozen whole blood, isolated PBMCs, or DNA extracted from either sample type. Here is what the overall study found, with its caveats: The amount of clinical and demographic metadata varied by source and participant and was provided uncurated.

The receptor's source is an older woman with acute or convalescent COVID-19. Sample: peripheral blood.

The nucleotides are TGTGCCAGCAGCACGGACAGGGGAGGGACTGAAGCTTTCTTT. This yields the protein CASSTDRGGTEAFF. The receptor chain draws on TRBV6-5 and TRBJ1-1; 9 bases in the junction line up with TRBD1. Sequences MNHEY (CDR1) and SVGAGI (CDR2) are obtained from the germline V gene. Reading from cysteine to phenylalanine, the CDR3 counts 14 amino acids. The CDR3 DNA has 42 bases and is translated from base 1. From V the trimming removes 6 bases and from J it removes 5 bases, while the gene matches leave 7 bases of the junction unaccounted for.